This TCR beta chain is drawn from a study of immune evolution from preneoplasia to lung adenocarcinoma. Method: immunoSEQ multiplex PCR; TCRdb's copy keeps in-frame clones and lacks some. The sample has over 11,000 clones; 80% are singletons. Trimming removed 0 bases from V and 7 bases from J, with 22 bases in between. The CDR3 runs to 17 residues. The germline V gene encodes CDR1 MGHRA and CDR2 YSYEKL. The clonotype was recovered from a person aged 70 to 85 with lung adenocarcinoma. The sample taken for sequencing was FFPE minimally invasive lung adenocarcinoma tissue. The rearrangement joins TRBV4-1 to TRBJ2-7; D gene uncertain. CDR3 sequence (DNA): TGCGCCAGCAGCCAAGATCCACCCCCGGCAGGAGTAGGGGAGCAGTACTTC. This translates into CASSQDPPPAGVGEQYF.